This entry lists 10 T cell receptor beta chains sequenced from one sample in a study of blood T cell repertoires in COVID-19. Here immunoSEQ multiplex PCR was the method, and the copy in TCRdb shows in-frame clones only, minus some. The sample includes about 110,000 clones, approximately 88% of them seen just once. The sample taken for sequencing was peripheral blood. These receptors were obtained from an older woman with acute or convalescent COVID-19.

There are a few counts of this clone. The rearrangement joins TRBV19 to TRBJ2-2; D possibly corresponds to TRBD1 (6 bases). The germline V and J ends were trimmed by 5 bases and 7 bases, with 26 bases remaining between them. The germline CDR1 and CDR2 sequences are LNHDA and SQIVND (reference sequence). This CDR3 is 18 amino acids long. The chain's CDR3 is CASSPLQGAPQIFGELFF. For the CDR3, the DNA is TGTGCCAGTAGTCCCTTACAGGGTGCGCCACAAATTTTCGGGGAGCTGTTTTTT. The full variable domain, in which reference TRBV19 and TRBJ2-2 provide the parts outside the CDR3, is DGGITQSPKYLFRKEGQNVTLSCEQNLNHDAMYWYRQDPGQGLRLIYYSQIVNDFQKGDIAEGYSVSREKKESFPLTVTSAQKNPTAFYLCASSPLQGAPQIFGELFFGEGSRLTVL.

The DNA of the CDR3 is TGCGCCAGCAGCCCTGGGTCGGGACAGGGGTACAATGAGCAGTTCTTC. Translation: CASSPGSGQGYNEQFF. V is TRBV5-1 and J is TRBJ2-1; 10 bases map to TRBD1. The length of the CDR3 is 16 residues. Losses at the gene ends were 4 bases for V and 4 bases for J; bases not matched to a gene: 8. CDR1 and CDR2 from the germline V gene are SGHRS and YFSETQ.

V gene TRBV20-1 combines with J gene TRBJ2-2; D gene uncertain. V lost 3 bases to trimming and J lost 1 base, with 9 bases between them. CDR3 length: 14 residues. Germline V lookup: CDR1 DFQATT, CDR2 SNEGSKA (reference sequence). CDR3 residues: CSASSLQNTGELFF. CDR3 coding DNA: TGCAGTGCTAGTTCACTCCAGAACACCGGGGAGCTGTTTTTT.

V gene TRBV5-1 combines with J gene TRBJ2-2, with a tentative D call TRBD2 (5 bases). The CDR3 consists of 14 residues. The germline gives CDR1 SGHRS, CDR2 YFSETQ. The V end was cut by 4 bases, the J end by 6 bases, with 13 bases between. CDR3 loop: CASSPRAGAGELFF. Here the CDR3 DNA reads TGCGCCAGCAGCCCTCGGGCCGGGGCCGGGGAGCTGTTTTTT.

V usage is TRBV11-1 and J usage is TRBJ2-1; 7 nucleotides align to TRBD1. The CDR3 runs 14 residues. With V trimmed by 5 bases and J by 9 bases, 10 bases remained unmatched. Germline V gives CDR1 SGHAT, CDR2 FQDESV (reference sequence). This CDR3 reads CASSLAGDSREQFF. Here the CDR3 DNA reads TGTGCCAGCAGCCTTGCCGGGGACAGTCGTGAGCAGTTCTTC.

The gene calls are TRBV25-1 and TRBJ2-1, with TRBD1 matching 9 bases. The V segment lost 3 bases and the J segment 8 bases; nucleotides outside the gene matches: 11. The CDR3 extends over 16 amino acids. Per the germline V gene, CDR1 is MGHDK and CDR2 is SYGVNS. The CDR3 DNA reads TGTGCCAGCAGTGATAAGTGGGACAGGGAGGTCGATGAGCAGTTCTTC. Encoded protein: CASSDKWDREVDEQFF.

The rearrangement uses TRBV29-1 and TRBJ1-2; no clear D gene. Per the germline V gene, CDR1 is SQVTM and CDR2 is ANQGSEA. Between the trimmed V and J ends, which lost 3 bases and 4 bases, there was a span of 6 bases. The CDR3 sequence is 11 residues long. The CDR3 bases are TGCAGCGTTGAGGAGGGCTATGGCTACACCTTC. Translated, it gives CSVEEGYGYTF.

This chain links TRBV5-1 with TRBJ2-2; D unresolved. The V end was cut by 4 bases, the J end by 6 bases, with 7 bases between. This CDR3 is built from 12 residues. Per the germline V gene, CDR1 is SGHRS and CDR2 is YFSETQ. CDR3 protein: CASSEPAGELFF. In DNA, the CDR3 is TGCGCCAGCAGCGAGCCGGCCGGGGAGCTGTTTTTT.

V gene TRBV24-1 combines with J gene TRBJ1-1; TRBD1 aligns across 9 bases. Trimming took 3 bases from V and 5 from J; bases not matched to a gene: 3. CDR1 is KGHDR, CDR2 SFDVKD, per germline. This CDR3 has 14 amino acids. CDR3 sequence reads: CATSDTGGRTEAFF. CDR3 nucleotides: TGTGCCACCAGTGATACAGGGGGCCGGACTGAAGCTTTCTTT.

The V call is TRBV9, the J call TRBJ2-1; D is unclear. The length of the CDR3 is 19 residues. From germline, CDR1 is SGDLS and CDR2 YYNGEE. Trimming took off 5 bases at V and 0 bases at J, with 24 bases between the two ends. The CDR3: CASRVKNIGALSSYNEQFF. Written as DNA, the CDR3 is TGTGCCAGCAGGGTTAAGAATATCGGAGCGCTTAGCTCCTACAATGAGCAGTTCTTC.